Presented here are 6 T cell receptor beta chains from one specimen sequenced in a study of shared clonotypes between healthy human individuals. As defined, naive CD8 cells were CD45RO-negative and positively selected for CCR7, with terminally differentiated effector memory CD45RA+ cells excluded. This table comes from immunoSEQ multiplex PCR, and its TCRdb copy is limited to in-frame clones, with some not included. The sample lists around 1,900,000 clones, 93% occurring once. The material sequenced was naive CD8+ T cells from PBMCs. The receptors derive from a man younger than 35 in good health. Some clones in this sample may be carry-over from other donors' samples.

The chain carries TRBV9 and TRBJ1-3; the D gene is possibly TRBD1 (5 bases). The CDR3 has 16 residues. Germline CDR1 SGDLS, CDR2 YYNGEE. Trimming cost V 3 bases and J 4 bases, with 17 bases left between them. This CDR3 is CASSGTGGTAGNTIYF. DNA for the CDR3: TGTGCCAGCAGCGGAACTGGGGGGACGGCCGGAAACACCATATATTTT. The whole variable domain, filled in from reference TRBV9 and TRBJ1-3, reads DSGVTQTPKHLITATGQRVTLRCSPRSGDLSVYWYQQSLDQGLQFLIQYYNGEERAKGNILERFSAQQFPDLHSELNLSSLELGDSALYFCASSGTGGTAGNTIYFGEGSWLTVV.

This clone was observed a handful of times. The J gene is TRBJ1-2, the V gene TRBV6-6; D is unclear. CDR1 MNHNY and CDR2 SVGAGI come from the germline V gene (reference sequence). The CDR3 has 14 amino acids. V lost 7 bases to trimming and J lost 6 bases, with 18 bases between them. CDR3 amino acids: CASTLGSAADGYTF. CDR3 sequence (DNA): TGTGCCAGCACCCTCGGGTCAGCGGCGGATGGCTACACCTTC.

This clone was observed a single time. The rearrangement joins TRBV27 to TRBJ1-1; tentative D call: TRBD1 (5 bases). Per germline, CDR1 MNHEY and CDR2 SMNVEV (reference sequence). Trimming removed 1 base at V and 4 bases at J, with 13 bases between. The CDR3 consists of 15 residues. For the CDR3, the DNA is TGTGCCAGCAGTTTATACGGAAGGGGCGGCACTGAAGCTTTCTTT. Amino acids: CASSLYGRGGTEAFF.

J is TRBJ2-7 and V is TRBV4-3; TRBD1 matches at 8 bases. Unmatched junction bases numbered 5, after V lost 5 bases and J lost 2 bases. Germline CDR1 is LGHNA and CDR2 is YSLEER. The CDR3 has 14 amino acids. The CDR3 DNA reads TGCGCCAGCAGCACGGGGACAGGAGCCTACGAGCAGTACTTC. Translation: CASSTGTGAYEQYF.

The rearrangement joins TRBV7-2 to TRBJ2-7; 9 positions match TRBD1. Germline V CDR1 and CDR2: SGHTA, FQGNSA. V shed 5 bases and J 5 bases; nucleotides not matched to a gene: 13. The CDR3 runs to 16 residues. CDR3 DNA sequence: TGTGCCAGCAGCCCCCTGTTGAAGGACAGGGGTAACGAGCAGTACTTC. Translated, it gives CASSPLLKDRGNEQYF.

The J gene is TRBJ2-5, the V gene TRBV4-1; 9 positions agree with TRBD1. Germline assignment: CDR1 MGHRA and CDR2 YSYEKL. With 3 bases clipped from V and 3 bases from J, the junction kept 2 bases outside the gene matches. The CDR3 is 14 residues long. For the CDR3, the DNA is TGCGCCAGCAGCCACCGGGACAGGGAAGAGACCCAGTACTTC. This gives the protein CASSHRDREETQYF.